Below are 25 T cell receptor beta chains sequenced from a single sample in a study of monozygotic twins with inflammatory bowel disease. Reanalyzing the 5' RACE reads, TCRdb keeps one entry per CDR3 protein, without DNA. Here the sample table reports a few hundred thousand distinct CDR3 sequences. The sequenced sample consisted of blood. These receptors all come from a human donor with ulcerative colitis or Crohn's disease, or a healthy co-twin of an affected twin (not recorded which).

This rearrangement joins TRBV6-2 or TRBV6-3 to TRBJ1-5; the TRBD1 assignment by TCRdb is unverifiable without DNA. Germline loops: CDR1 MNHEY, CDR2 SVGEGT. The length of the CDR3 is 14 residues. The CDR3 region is CASTTGQGHQPQHF.

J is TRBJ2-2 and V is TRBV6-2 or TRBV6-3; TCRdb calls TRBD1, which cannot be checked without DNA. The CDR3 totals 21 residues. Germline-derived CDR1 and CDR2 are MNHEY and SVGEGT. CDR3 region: CASSYSDRRPLPPPNTGELFF.

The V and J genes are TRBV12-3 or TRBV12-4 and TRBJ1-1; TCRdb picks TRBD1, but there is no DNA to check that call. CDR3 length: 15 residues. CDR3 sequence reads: CASSSRNRRNTEAFF.

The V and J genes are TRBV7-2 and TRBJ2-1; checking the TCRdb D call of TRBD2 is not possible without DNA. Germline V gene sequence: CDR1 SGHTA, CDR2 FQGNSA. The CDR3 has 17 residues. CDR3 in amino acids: CASSGWLGPPGYNEQFF.

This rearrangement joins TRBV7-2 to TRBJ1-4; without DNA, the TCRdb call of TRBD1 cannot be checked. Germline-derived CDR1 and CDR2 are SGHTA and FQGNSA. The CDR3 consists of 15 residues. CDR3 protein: CASSPGFRGNEKLFF.

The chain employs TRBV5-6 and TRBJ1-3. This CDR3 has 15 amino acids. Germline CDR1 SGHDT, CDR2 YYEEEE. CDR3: CASSLAAVSGNTIYF.

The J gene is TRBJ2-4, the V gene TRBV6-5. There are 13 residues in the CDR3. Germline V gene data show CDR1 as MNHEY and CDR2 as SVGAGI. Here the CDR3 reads CASIEVAKNIQYF.

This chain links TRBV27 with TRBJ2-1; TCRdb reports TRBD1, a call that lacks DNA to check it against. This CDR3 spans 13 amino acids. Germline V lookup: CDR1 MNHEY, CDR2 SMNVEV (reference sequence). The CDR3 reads CASAPGSYNEQFF.

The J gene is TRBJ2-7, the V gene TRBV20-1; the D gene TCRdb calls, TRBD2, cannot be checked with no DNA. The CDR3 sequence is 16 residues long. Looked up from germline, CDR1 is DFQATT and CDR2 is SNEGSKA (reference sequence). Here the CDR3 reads CSAPTRRLAGPYEQYF.

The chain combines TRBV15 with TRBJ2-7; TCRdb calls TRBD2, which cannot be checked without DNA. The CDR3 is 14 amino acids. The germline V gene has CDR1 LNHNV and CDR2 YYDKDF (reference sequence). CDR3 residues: CATSRGSPAYEQYF.

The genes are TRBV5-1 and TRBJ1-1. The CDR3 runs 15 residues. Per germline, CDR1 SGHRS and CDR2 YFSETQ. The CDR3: CASSLDEGEDTEAFF.

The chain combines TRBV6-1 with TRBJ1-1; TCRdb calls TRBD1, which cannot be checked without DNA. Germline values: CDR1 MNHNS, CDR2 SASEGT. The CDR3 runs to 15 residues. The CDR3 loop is CANRGFGAKNTEAFF.

The CDR3 loop reads CSVPDTRSDREQYF. The chain combines TRBV29-1 with TRBJ2-7. This CDR3 region has 14 residues. Germline V lookup: CDR1 SQVTM, CDR2 ANQGSEA.

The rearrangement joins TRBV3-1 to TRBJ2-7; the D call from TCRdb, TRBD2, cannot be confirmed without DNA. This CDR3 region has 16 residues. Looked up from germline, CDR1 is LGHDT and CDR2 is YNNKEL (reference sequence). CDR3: CASSHLRPSGSYEQYF.

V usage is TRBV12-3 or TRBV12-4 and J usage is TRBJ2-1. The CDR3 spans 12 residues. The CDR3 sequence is CASSLVRNEQFF.

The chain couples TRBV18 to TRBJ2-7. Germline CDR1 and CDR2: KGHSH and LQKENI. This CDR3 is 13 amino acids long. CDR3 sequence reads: CASSPNIDYEQYF.

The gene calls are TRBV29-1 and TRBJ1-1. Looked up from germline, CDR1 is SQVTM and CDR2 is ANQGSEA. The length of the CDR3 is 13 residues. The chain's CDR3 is CSVVGFRNTEAFF.

Here the CDR3 reads CASSLGSSDTQYF. The chain couples TRBV7-3 to TRBJ2-3. This CDR3 has 13 residues. From germline, CDR1 is SGHTA and CDR2 FQGTGA.

The CDR3 sequence is CASTSIVGQETQYF. V and J are TRBV5-1 and TRBJ2-5. The CDR3 runs 14 residues. Germline CDR1 reads SGHRS; CDR2 reads YFSETQ. The full variable domain, completed using reference TRBV5-1 and TRBJ2-5, is KAGVTQTPRYLIKTRGQQVTLSCSPISGHRSVSWYQQTPGQGLQFLFEYFSETQRNKGNFPGRFSGRQFSNSRSEMNVSTLELGDSALYLCASTSIVGQETQYFGPGTRLLVL.

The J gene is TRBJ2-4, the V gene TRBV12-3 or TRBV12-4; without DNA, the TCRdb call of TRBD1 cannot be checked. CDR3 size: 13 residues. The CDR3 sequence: CASSLGKGGFQYF.

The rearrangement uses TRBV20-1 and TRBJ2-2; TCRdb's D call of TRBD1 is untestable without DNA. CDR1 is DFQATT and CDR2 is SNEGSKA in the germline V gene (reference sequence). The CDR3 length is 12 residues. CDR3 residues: CSAAGVPGELFF.

This CDR3 reads CASSPGGLADYNEQFF. The J gene is TRBJ2-1, the V gene TRBV7-8; TCRdb reports TRBD2, a call that lacks DNA to check it against. The CDR3 is made up of 16 amino acids. Germline CDR1 and CDR2: SGHVS and FQNEAQ.

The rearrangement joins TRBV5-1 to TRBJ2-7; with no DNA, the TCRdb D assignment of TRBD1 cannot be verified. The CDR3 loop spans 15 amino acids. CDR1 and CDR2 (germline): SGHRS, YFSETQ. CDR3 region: CASSQTGTGTYEQYF.

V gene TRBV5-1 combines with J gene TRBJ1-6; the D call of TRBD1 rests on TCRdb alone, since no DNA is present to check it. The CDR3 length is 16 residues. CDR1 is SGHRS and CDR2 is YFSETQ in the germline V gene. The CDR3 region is CASSPGTGERNSPLHF.

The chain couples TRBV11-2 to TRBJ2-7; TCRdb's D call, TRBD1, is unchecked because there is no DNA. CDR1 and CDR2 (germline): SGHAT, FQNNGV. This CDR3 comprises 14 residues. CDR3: CASSLLTRGREQYF.